Below, one T cell receptor (beta chain) is given with its context. What it recognizes is unknown. The sample belongs to a study of CD4 T cells in relation to SARS-CoV-2 and coronaviruses. Study-level information: After less than 11 days of antigen culture, PBMC TCR beta CDR3s were sequenced.

Data came from immunoSEQ multiplex PCR; TCRdb stores just in-frame clones and leaves some out. The sample lists some 20,000 clones, about 78% occurring once. V lost 0 bases, J lost 5 bases, and 10 bases lay in between. In germline, CDR1 is SGHTA, CDR2 FQGTGA. The CDR3 extends over 14 amino acids. CD4+ T cells from unexposed donors were obtained before the COVID-19 pandemic (2011-2018). After ten to eleven days of culture, CD4+ T cells were isolated. Unexposed-donor CD4+ T cells were probed with SARS-CoV-2 S/N and four cold-coronavirus spikes, cells permitting. The TCR sequence derives from a human donor in good health. The J gene is TRBJ2-5, the V gene TRBV7-3; D possibly corresponds to TRBD1 (5 bases). Sequences were obtained from CD4+ T cells from PBMCs, cultured in vitro. The CDR3 loop is CASSLTGAGETQYF. In DNA, the CDR3 is TGTGCCAGCAGCTTAACAGGGGCCGGGGAGACCCAGTACTTC.